This T cell receptor (beta chain) was sequenced in a study of shared clonotypes between healthy human individuals (dated by TCRdb to the early 2020s). For the wider study: The cohort included three men and a couple of women between 18 and 49 years of age. For each donor, CD4 naive and CD4 memory were each given three plates, CD8 naive was given two plates, and CD8 memory was given one plate. The study deeply sequenced blood TCR repertoires of five healthy adults to estimate repertoire size and the extent of clonotype sharing between individuals. To increase sequencing depth and limit assay-specific biases, different laboratories used diverse techniques to prepare libraries and sequence TCR repertoires. Per donor, leukapheresis produced somewhere between about 0.85 and 8.9 billion PBMCs. General conclusions and limits of the study: Because the study included only a small number of donors, the genetic and exposure-history diversity represented was limited. Naive subsets generally had larger estimated clonotype richness than memory subsets. Rarefaction of sorted-subset datasets indicated incomplete sequencing despite the large sequencing depth. Compared with non-shared clonotypes, clonotypes shared by all four sorted-subset donors had higher generation probabilities. When several donors were compared, the shared fraction of clonotypes was about 5.4% for naive CD4, roughly 3.4% for naive CD8, 2.3% for memory CD4, and less than 0.45% for memory CD8. Based on pairwise subsampling, the degree of clonotype sharing among donors was expected to be affected by sequencing depth. Sampling was limited to blood, and TCR repertoires in tissue likely differ from TCR repertoires in blood.

Trimming takes 4 bases from V and 4 bases from J, and the germline ends sit 23 bases apart. CDR1 and CDR2, looked up from the germline V gene (reference sequence), are PRHDT and FYEKMQ. The CDR3 has 18 amino acids, counting the end cysteine and phenylalanine. Solely the CDR3 DNA is kept, with 54 bases framed from the first base. CD8 naive samples were obtained by positive selection for CCR7 among CD45RO-negative cells, yielding a CD45RA+CCR7+ population from which TemRA cells were excluded. Healthy HIV-negative adults with no recently reported acute infections or vaccinations were included as donors. All donors were Caucasian adults living in Nashville, Tennessee, USA. After blood collection by leukapheresis, PBMCs were isolated using Ficoll-Histopaque density gradient centrifugation and then cryopreserved in the vapor phase of liquid nitrogen. Analytical flow cytometry was used to check the purity and quantity of every magnetically sorted T cell population. Each sorted fraction had its genomic DNA isolated and then quantified by UV absorbance on a Nanodrop 2000c.

Notes on this clone: Its antigen is currently not known. Qualities for individual bases were not recorded, and no much larger clone is one base off.

Using the deep immunoSEQ assay, TCR CDR3 regions were amplified from genomic DNA by multiplex PCR. Extracted genomic DNA from each cell subset was spread evenly across all wells of several immunoSEQ 96-well plates, with each plate serving as a replicate. For sorted subsets, about 200 ng genomic DNA, equal to some 28,000 T cell genomes, was loaded into each replicate PCR. Purified libraries were measured with a Qubit 3.0 fluorometer, size-checked on a Bioanalyzer 2100, and measured again with the KAPA Library Quantification kit. A separate single-read 150-cycle Illumina NextSeq 550 flow cell was used to sequence each immunoSEQ 96-well plate. On the authors' methods: Because the immunoSEQ output included only junctional sequences and no quality scores, the filtering could not be the same as the filtering used for full-length reads. Sequences were annotated with PyIR, a Python wrapper for IgBLAST v1.9, and V/J genes and CDR3 were assigned using IMGT germline references. Reads were removed for weak V/J assignments (E-value above 1e-6), missing CDR3, stop codons, out-of-frame junctions, or ambiguous translated residues. V3J clonotypes were defined as sequences sharing an identical inferred V gene, J gene, and CDR3 amino acid sequence. The percentage overlap between two repertoires was calculated by dividing the number of shared unique clonotypes by the size of the smaller repertoire. RTK rarefaction, the Chao1 estimator, and Recon v2.1 estimates of unobserved clonotypes were used to assess repertoire richness. For all TCRbeta clonotypes obtained by the gDNA method from a handful of donors, generation probabilities were computed with OLGA. Here the immuneACCESS table is served through TCRdb, limited to in-frame sequences with V and J called. Missing clones are a known gap in these copies; in checked studies unresolved V genes cover under half, and the rest lacks a known reason. V and J calls and clone size come straight from that table; D and trimming were deduced from the DNA. This sample is represented by about 2 million clones; 85% to 95% of them were singletons. 0.9% to 1.4% of the sample is in the top ten clones.

The receptor chain draws on TRBV13 and TRBJ2-1; the D gene is perhaps TRBD1, on 6 matching bases. What was sequenced was naive CD8+ T cells sorted from blood. Per the publication, the cell subset or site label means: CD45RA+CCR7+. The sequence came from a young man in good health. The CDR3 here reads CASSSRTGIGGLYNEQFF. The bases read TGTGCCAGCAGCTCAAGAACAGGGATTGGGGGTCTGTACAATGAGCAGTTCTTC.